A selection of T cell receptor beta chains follows, all from one sample in a study of blood T cell repertoires in COVID-19. TCRdb's copy holds only in-frame clones and misses some; the assay was immunoSEQ multiplex PCR. The sample comprises under 450,000 clones, less than 90% of which are singletons, and roughly 7.2% rests with the top ten. The sequenced sample consisted of peripheral blood. These receptors all come from a woman aged 55 to 70 with COVID-19, enrolled during active disease. The CDR3 runs from the conserved cysteine through the conserved F or W. A D gene is named only where the DNA matches it firmly. The size field is filled for only some rows; it gives once, few, many or a size class.

once	TRBV18	TRBJ1-1	.	TGTGCCAGCTCACCCCTCGAGGGAGTGAACACTGAAGCTTTCTTT	CASSPLEGVNTEAFF
.	TRBV2	TRBJ1-5	.	TGTGCCAGCACGGCAGCGAGGTATAGCAATCAGCCCCAGCATTTT	CASTAARYSNQPQHF
few	TRBV6-2/TRBV6-3	TRBJ2-7	TRBD2	TGTGCCAGCACCCCTCGGCGGGGGGCGGACGAGCAGTACTTC	CASTPRRGADEQYF
.	TRBV11-3	TRBJ2-7	TRBD1	TGTGCCAGCAGCTCCGGACAGGTCTACGAGCAGTACTTC	CASSSGQVYEQYF
.	TRBV5-1	TRBJ1-4	TRBD1	TGCGCCAGCAGCTTGGTCCCACAGGGGACTAATGAAAAACTGTTTTTT	CASSLVPQGTNEKLFF
.	TRBV7-2	TRBJ1-5	.	TGTGCCAGCAGCTCCAGGGGAAATAATCAGCCCCAGCATTTT	CASSSRGNNQPQHF
.	TRBV5-4	TRBJ2-5	.	TGTGCCAGCAGCTTGGTGGGGCCGGAAGAGACCCAGTACTTC	CASSLVGPEETQYF
.	TRBV7-9	TRBJ1-2	.	TGTGCCAGCAGCTTATCAGGGGTTTATGGCTACACCTTC	CASSLSGVYGYTF
.	TRBV27	TRBJ1-2	TRBD1	TGTGCCAGCAGCCGCCGGGACAGGGTTTATGGCTACACCTTC	CASSRRDRVYGYTF
.	TRBV6-6	TRBJ2-1	.	TGTGCCAGCAGTTACCCGGGAAATGAGCAGTTCTTC	CASSYPGNEQFF
.	TRBV6-5	TRBJ1-2	.	TGTGCCAGCAGGGATCCCGGGTTCCCTGGCTACACCTTC	CASRDPGFPGYTF
.	TRBV19	TRBJ1-5	TRBD1	TGTGCCAGTAGTACCGAGGGACAGGGGTTGAAGGGCAATCAGCCCCAGCATTTT	CASSTEGQGLKGNQPQHF
.	TRBV11-2	TRBJ2-1	TRBD2	TGTGCCAGCAGCTCGACACGGGGGGACTCCTACAATGAGCAGTTCTTC	CASSSTRGDSYNEQFF
.	TRBV2	TRBJ2-3	TRBD2	TGTGCCAGCAGAAACCCTGGACTAGCGGGGAACACAGATACGCAGTATTTT	CASRNPGLAGNTDTQYF
.	TRBV4-1	TRBJ2-1	.	TGCGCCAGCAGCCAAGATCTGCTAGTTCGCAATGAGCAGTTCTTC	CASSQDLLVRNEQFF
.	TRBV7-6	TRBJ2-5	.	TGTGCCAGCAGCTTGGCAATTCAAGAGACCCAGTACTTC	CASSLAIQETQYF
.	TRBV3-1/TRBV3-2	TRBJ1-2	.	TGTGCCAGCAGCCAAAGGACAGCGAACTATGGCTACACCTTC	CASSQRTANYGYTF
few	TRBV6-4	TRBJ2-2	.	TGTGCCAGCAGTGACTCAACCAGGGGGGACACCGGGGAGCTGTTTTTT	CASSDSTRGDTGELFF
.	TRBV5-4	TRBJ2-5	TRBD1	TGTGCCAGCAGCCCCAGGACAGGGGTGGAGACCCAGTACTTC	CASSPRTGVETQYF
.	TRBV7-9	TRBJ2-3	.	TGTGCCAGCAGCCCTAGGGGGAGCCTTAGCACAGATACGCAGTATTTT	CASSPRGSLSTDTQYF
.	TRBV5-1	TRBJ1-2	TRBD1	TGCGCCAGCAGCTTTGGGACAGGGCCCATCAGCTATGGCTACACCTTC	CASSFGTGPISYGYTF
.	TRBV27	TRBJ2-7	.	TGTGCCAGCAGTTTATTGGGGGGGCTGTACTACGAGCAGTACTTC	CASSLLGGLYYEQYF
.	TRBV14	TRBJ1-2	.	TGTGCCAGCAGCCAATTTCCAAGTAGTGAGGGCTACACCTTC	CASSQFPSSEGYTF
.	TRBV10-3	TRBJ2-5	.	TGTGCCATCAGCGAGGGACTGGCCCAAGAGACCCAGTACTTC	CAISEGLAQETQYF
few	TRBV3-1/TRBV3-2	TRBJ1-2	.	TGTGCCAGCAGCCAATTACAGGCCGACTATGGCTACACCTTC	CASSQLQADYGYTF
.	TRBV5-4	TRBJ2-3	.	TGTGCCAGCAGCTTGTTTGGGCGGGACACAGATACGCAGTATTTT	CASSLFGRDTDTQYF
.	TRBV19	TRBJ1-5	TRBD1	TGTGCCAGTAGTACCGGGACAGGGGCGGTTGGTCAGCCCCAGCATTTT	CASSTGTGAVGQPQHF
.	TRBV5-1	TRBJ2-7	.	TGCGCCAGCAGATGGTCGGGAGACTACGAGCAGTACTTC	CASRWSGDYEQYF
.	TRBV27	TRBJ2-7	TRBD1	TGTGCCAGCAGGGGACAGGGTGTAGAAAACGAGCAGTACTTC	CASRGQGVENEQYF
.	TRBV11-3	TRBJ1-1	.	TGTGCCAGCAGCAGGGGTACTGAAGCTTTCTTT	CASSRGTEAFF
once	TRBV30	TRBJ1-1	.	TGTGCCTGGAGTGTGACAGGCTTCAACACTGAAGCTTTCTTT	CAWSVTGFNTEAFF
once	TRBV14	TRBJ2-3	.	TGTGCCAGCAGCCAAAGGTGGGGGGTAAGCACAGATACGCAGTATTTT	CASSQRWGVSTDTQYF
.	TRBV6-6	TRBJ2-1	.	TGTGCCAGCACCAAGGAGGGACATGAGCAGTTCTTC	CASTKEGHEQFF
.	TRBV10-3	TRBJ1-2	.	TGTGCCATCAGTTTACAAGCTAACTATGGCTACACCTTC	CAISLQANYGYTF
.	TRBV6-5	TRBJ1-2	.	TGTGCCAGCAGTTACAGGGGTCCTAACTATGGCTACACCTTC	CASSYRGPNYGYTF
.	TRBV21-1	TRBJ2-1	.	TGTGCCAGCTGTGACCCCCCGTCTAGCGGGGGGCAACACAATGAGCAGTTCTTC	CASCDPPSSGGQHNEQFF
once	TRBV5-1	TRBJ2-1	TRBD2	TGCGCCAGCAGCACTTTAGGGACTAGTAAAAGTATGCAGTTCTTC	CASSTLGTSKSMQFF
.	TRBV19	TRBJ1-2	TRBD1	TGTGCCAGTAGTCCACACAGGGGGCAAAACTATGGCTACACCTTC	CASSPHRGQNYGYTF
few	TRBV11-3	TRBJ1-1	.	TGTGCCAGCAGCATTAACAGTGTAGCTGAAGCTTTCTTT	CASSINSVAEAFF
.	TRBV27	TRBJ2-3	TRBD1	TGTGCCAGCAGTTTATCCGGACAGGGGGGAGATACGCAGTATTTT	CASSLSGQGGDTQYF
.	TRBV12-5	TRBJ1-5	TRBD1	TGTGCTAGTGACGGGGACAGGGACAATCAGCCCCAGCATTTT	CASDGDRDNQPQHF
.	TRBV30	TRBJ2-3	TRBD1	TGTGCCTGCATAAAGGTGGACAGGGTCACAGATACGCAGTATTTT	CACIKVDRVTDTQYF
.	TRBV11-3	TRBJ2-7	.	TGTGCCAGCAGCTTTTCTAACTACGAGCAGTACTTC	CASSFSNYEQYF
.	TRBV1	TRBJ2-7	.	TGCACCAGCAGCCAGCCGACTGCTACCTACGAGCAGTACTTC	CTSSQPTATYEQYF
.	TRBV7-3	TRBJ2-1	.	TGTGCCAGCAGCTTAGGTCCAGTCCCCAGTGAGCAGTTCTTC	CASSLGPVPSEQFF
.	TRBV18	TRBJ2-1	.	TGTGCCAGCTCACCAGGAGGGTTAGAGGATGAGCAGTTCTTC	CASSPGGLEDEQFF
.	TRBV30	TRBJ2-1	.	TGTGCCTGGAGCTGGACTCCCCAGGAAGCGGTAACCTACAATGAGCAGTTCTTC	CAWSWTPQEAVTYNEQFF
.	TRBV2	TRBJ2-7	.	TGTGCCAGCACCCCCCTGGCCGGCGACTCCAAGTACGAGCAGTACTTC	CASTPLAGDSKYEQYF
.	TRBV5-1	TRBJ2-7	.	TGCGCCAGCAGCTTGGTAAGGGGATCTGGCGAGCAGTACTTC	CASSLVRGSGEQYF
.	TRBV2	TRBJ2-3	TRBD2	TGTGCCAGCAGTGAGACTAGCGGGGGTTATACGCAGTATTTT	CASSETSGGYTQYF
.	TRBV5-6	TRBJ1-3	TRBD1	TGTGCCAGCAGGACCGGGACAGCGGAAAACACCATATATTTT	CASRTGTAENTIYF